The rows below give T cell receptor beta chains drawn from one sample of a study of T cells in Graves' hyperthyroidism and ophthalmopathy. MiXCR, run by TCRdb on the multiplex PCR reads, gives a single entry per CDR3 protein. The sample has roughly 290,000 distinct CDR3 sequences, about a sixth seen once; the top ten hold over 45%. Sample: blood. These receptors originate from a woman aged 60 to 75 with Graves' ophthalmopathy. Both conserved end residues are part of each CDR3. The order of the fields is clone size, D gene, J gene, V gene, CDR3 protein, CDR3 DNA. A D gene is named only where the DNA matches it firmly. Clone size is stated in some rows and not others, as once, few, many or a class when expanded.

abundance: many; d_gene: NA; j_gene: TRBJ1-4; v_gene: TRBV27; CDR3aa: CASSLRGAKSEKLFF; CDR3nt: TGTGCCAGCAGTTTAAGGGGGGCTAAGAGCGAAAAACTGTTTTTT
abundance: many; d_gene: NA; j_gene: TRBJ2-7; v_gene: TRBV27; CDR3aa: CASKPGTPILEQYF; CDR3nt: TGTGCCAGCAAACCCGGGACCCCTATTTTGGAGCAGTACTTC
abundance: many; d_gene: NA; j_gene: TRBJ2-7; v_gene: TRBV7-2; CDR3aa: CASSLRTTYEQYF; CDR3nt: TGTGCCAGCAGCTTGAGGACTACCTACGAGCAGTACTTC
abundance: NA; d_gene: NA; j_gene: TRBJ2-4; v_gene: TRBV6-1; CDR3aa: CASTDWGALAKNIQYF; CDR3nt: TGTGCCAGCACCGATTGGGGGGCCTTAGCCAAAAACATTCAGTACTTC
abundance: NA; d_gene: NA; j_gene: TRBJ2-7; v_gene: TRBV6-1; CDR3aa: CASSEAAGYEQYF; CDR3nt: TGTGCCAGCAGTGAAGCAGCAGGTTACGAGCAGTACTTC
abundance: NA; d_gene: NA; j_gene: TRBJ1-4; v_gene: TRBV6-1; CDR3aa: CATHGGPGEKLFF; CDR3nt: TGTGCCACTCATGGGGGGCCTGGCGAAAAACTGTTTTTT
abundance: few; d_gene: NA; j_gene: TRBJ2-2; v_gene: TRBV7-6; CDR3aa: CASSLGSTGELFF; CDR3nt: TGTGCCAGCAGCTTGGGTTCCACCGGGGAGCTGTTTTTT
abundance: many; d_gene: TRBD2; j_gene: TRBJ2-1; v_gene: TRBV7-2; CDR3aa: CASSPILADHNEQFF; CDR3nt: TGTGCCAGCAGCCCCATCCTAGCGGACCACAATGAGCAGTTCTTC
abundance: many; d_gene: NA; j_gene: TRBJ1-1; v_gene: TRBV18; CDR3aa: CASTTGFFLLF; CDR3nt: TGTGCCAGCACAACAGGGTTCTTTCTTCTCTTT
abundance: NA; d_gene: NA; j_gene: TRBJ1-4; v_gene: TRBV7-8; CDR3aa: CASSLATRWEEKLFF; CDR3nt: TGTGCCAGCAGCTTAGCCACTCGTTGGGAAGAAAAACTGTTTTTT
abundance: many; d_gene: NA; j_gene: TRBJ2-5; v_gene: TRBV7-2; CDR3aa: CASSSDEVAQYF; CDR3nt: TGTGCCAGCAGCTCGGACGAGGTCGCCCAGTACTTC
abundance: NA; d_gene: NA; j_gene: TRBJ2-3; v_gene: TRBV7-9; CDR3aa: CASRGGGRTDTQYF; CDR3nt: TGTGCCAGCAGAGGGGGGGGCAGGACAGATACGCAGTATTTT
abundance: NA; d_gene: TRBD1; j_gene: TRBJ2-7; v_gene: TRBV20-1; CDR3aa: CSVDLSTGARYEQYF; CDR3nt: TGCAGCGTTGACCTCTCGACAGGGGCCCGATACGAGCAGTACTTC
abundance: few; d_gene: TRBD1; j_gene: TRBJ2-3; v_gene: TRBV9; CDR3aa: CASSGGDRVTDTQYF; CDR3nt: TGTGCCAGCAGCGGGGGGGACAGGGTCACAGATACGCAGTATTTT
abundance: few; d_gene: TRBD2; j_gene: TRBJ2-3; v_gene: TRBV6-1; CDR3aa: CASSSTPWVSGRRQDTQYF; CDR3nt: TGTGCCAGCAGTTCCACCCCGTGGGTCAGCGGGAGACGCCAAGATACGCAGTATTTT
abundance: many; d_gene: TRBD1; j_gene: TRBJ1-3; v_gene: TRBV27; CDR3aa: CASSSAGTATSGNTIYF; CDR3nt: TGTGCCAGCAGTTCTGCCGGGACAGCAACCTCTGGAAACACCATATATTTT
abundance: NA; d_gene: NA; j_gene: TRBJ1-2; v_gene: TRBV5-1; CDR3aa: CACSTTTANYGYTF; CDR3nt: TGCGCCTGCAGCACCACCACAGCGAACTATGGCTACACCTTC
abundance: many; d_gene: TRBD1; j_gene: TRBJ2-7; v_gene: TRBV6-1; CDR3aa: CASSYTLTGLEQYF; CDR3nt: TGTGCCAGCAGTTACACACTGACAGGGCTAGAGCAGTACTTC
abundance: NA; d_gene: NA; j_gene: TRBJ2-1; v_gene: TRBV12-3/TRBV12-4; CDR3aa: CASSWSAGRSDNEQFF; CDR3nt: TGTGCCAGCAGTTGGAGTGCGGGTCGGTCTGACAATGAGCAGTTCTTC
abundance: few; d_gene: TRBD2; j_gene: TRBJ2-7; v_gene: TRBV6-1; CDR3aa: CASRGSSGSYEQYF; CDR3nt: TGTGCCAGCAGAGGATCTAGCGGCTCCTACGAGCAGTACTTC
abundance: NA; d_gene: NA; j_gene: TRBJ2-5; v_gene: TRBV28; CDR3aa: CASRLPTGQETQYF; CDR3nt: TGTGCCAGCCGTTTACCGACAGGTCAAGAGACCCAGTACTTC
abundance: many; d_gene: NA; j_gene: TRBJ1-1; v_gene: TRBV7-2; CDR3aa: CASSFLGVGTEAFF; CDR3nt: TGTGCCAGCAGCTTTCTAGGGGTGGGCACTGAAGCTTTCTTT
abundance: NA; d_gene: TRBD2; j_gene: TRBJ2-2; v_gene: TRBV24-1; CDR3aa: CATSRSSGGATGELFF; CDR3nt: TGTGCCACCAGTCGTTCTAGCGGGGGGGCGACCGGGGAGCTGTTTTTT
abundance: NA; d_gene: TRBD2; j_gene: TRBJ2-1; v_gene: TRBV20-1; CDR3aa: CSASTSGGKSYNEQFF; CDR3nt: TGCAGTGCTAGCACTAGCGGGGGGAAGTCCTACAATGAGCAGTTCTTC
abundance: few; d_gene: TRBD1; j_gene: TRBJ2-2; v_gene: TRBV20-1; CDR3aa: CSAPRQGVFGELFF; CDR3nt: TGCAGTGCTCCAAGACAGGGGGTTTTCGGGGAGCTGTTTTTT
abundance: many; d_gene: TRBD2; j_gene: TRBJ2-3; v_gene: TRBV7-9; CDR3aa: CASSAGRAPQYF; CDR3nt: TGTGCCAGCAGCGCAGGGAGGGCGCCGCAGTATTTT
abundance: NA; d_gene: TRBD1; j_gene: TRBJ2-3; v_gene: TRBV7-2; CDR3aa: CASSPFPRQGQSDTQYF; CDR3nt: TGTGCCAGCAGCCCCTTCCCCCGACAGGGCCAATCTGATACGCAGTATTTT
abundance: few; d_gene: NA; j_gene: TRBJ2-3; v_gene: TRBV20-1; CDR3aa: CSASGWADTQYF; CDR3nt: TGCAGTGCTAGTGGTTGGGCAGATACGCAGTATTTT
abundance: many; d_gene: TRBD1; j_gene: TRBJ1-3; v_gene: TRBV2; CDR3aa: CASRGDRSGNTIYF; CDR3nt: TGTGCCAGCAGGGGGGACAGGTCTGGAAACACCATATATTTT
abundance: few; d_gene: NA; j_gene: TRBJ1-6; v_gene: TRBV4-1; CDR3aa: CASSLRIGERYSYNSPLHF; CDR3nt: TGCGCCAGCAGCCTCCGAATAGGGGAACGGTACTCCTATAATTCACCCCTCCACTTT
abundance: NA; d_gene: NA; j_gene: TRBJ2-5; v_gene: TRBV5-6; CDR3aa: CASSLNHLETQYF; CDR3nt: TGTGCCAGCAGCTTGAACCACCTGGAGACCCAGTACTTC